These 14 T cell receptor beta chains were all obtained from the same sample, sequenced in a study of blood T cells in healthy people across ages. A J-beta primer mix and a sample-barcoded 5' primer were used in a second PCR of roughly 7 to 12 cycles. TCRdb reprocessed the 5' RACE reads with MiXCR, giving one entry per CDR3 protein. The sample contains about a million distinct CDR3 sequences, 51% of which appear only once. The material sequenced was blood. The receptors stem from an older woman in good health.

The chain has TRBV7-8 and TRBJ2-5, with 7 bases that match TRBD2. The CDR3 runs to 14 residues. The germline V gene has CDR1 SGHVS and CDR2 FQNEAQ. V lost 1 base to trimming and J lost 4 bases; unmatched junction nucleotides: 3. The CDR3 nucleotides read TGTGCCAGCAGCTTAGGGGGAGGGGTAGAGACCCAGTACTTC. As protein: CASSLGGGVETQYF. Complete variable domain (other parts from reference TRBV7-8 and TRBJ2-5): GAGVSQSPRYKVAKRGQDVALRCDPISGHVSLFWYQQALGQGPEFLTYFQNEAQLDKSGLPSDRFFAERPEGSVSTLKIQRTQQEDSAVYLCASSLGGGVETQYFGPGTRLLVL.

Only a few counts were recorded for this clonotype. V and J are TRBV20-1 and TRBJ2-4, with D unresolved. The length of the CDR3 is 13 residues. Germline CDR1 is DFQATT and CDR2 is SNEGSKA (reference sequence). Trimming stripped 6 bases from V and 0 bases from J, with 9 bases between. CDR3 loop: CSARHLAKNIQYF. In nucleotides, the CDR3 is TGCAGTGCACGACACTTAGCCAAAAACATTCAGTACTTC.

This rearrangement joins TRBV28 to TRBJ2-1; weak D call: TRBD2 (6 bases). Matching the DNA end better, TRBJ2-7 makes the J call doubtful. CDR1 is MDHEN and CDR2 is SYDVKM in the germline V gene. The CDR3 spans 13 residues. The chain's CDR3 is CASGGIVYNEQYF. Here the CDR3 DNA reads TGTGCCAGCGGGGGGATCGTCTACAATGAGCAGTACTTC.

The chain employs TRBV7-9 and TRBJ2-3, with D uncertain. Germline V gene sequence: CDR1 SEHNR, CDR2 FQNEAQ (reference sequence). The ends were cut back, 7 bases at V and 0 bases at J, with 11 bases in the middle. The CDR3 covers 14 residues. DNA for the CDR3: TGTGCCAGCATCCCGAGTTCTAGCACAGATACGCAGTATTTT. Protein: CASIPSSSTDTQYF.

This CDR3 is CACRTSFNEQFF. The CDR3, as DNA: TGTGCCTGCCGGACTAGTTTCAATGAGCAGTTCTTC. This chain joins TRBV7-9 and TRBJ2-1; 7 bases match TRBD2. CDR3 length: 12 amino acids. CDR1 is SEHNR, CDR2 FQNEAQ, per germline (reference sequence). With 11 bases clipped from V and 6 bases from J, the junction kept 7 bases outside the gene matches.

The chain links TRBV7-7 to TRBJ2-5, with 10 bases identical to TRBD1. The CDR3 has 16 residues. The V segment lost 5 bases and the J segment 5 bases; nucleotides outside the gene matches: 11. CDR1 and CDR2 from the germline V gene are SSHAT and FNYEAQ (reference sequence). DNA of the CDR3: TGTGCCAGCAGCCGACAGGGGGCTTTCAGTTCGGAGACCCAGTACTTC. Translated, it gives CASSRQGAFSSETQYF.

The chain employs TRBV7-9 and TRBJ2-3; TRBD1 is a possible D gene (5 bases). The V gene lost 1 base and the J gene lost 3 bases, with 11 bases spanning the gap. The CDR3 extends over 15 amino acids. Per germline, CDR1 SEHNR and CDR2 FQNEAQ (reference sequence). CDR3 sequence (DNA): TGTGCCAGCAGCTTAGTTGGGGCGCTTACAGATACGCAGTATTTT. It encodes CASSLVGALTDTQYF.

V usage is TRBV6-5 and J usage is TRBJ2-7; 7 nucleotides line up with TRBD1. Germline V CDR1 and CDR2: MNHEY, SVGAGI. J was trimmed by 3 bases and V by 8 bases; bases with no gene match: 7. The CDR3 has 13 amino acids. In DNA form, the CDR3 reads TGTGCCAGCGGCCGGGACAGCTACTACGAGCAGTACTTC. Translation: CASGRDSYYEQYF.

This clonotype came up a few times. The V call is TRBV28, the J call TRBJ2-7, with TRBD1 matching 7 bases. Trimming took 2 bases from V and 2 from J; bases not matched to a gene: 9. Germline values: CDR1 MDHEN, CDR2 SYDVKM. The CDR3 runs to 16 residues. In nucleotides, the CDR3 is TGTGCCAGCAGTTTAGGGGTCGACAGGGTCACCTACGAGCAGTACTTC. Translated, it gives CASSLGVDRVTYEQYF.

In this sample, this clonotype turned up a few times. The chain couples TRBV9 to TRBJ2-7; D not resolved. The V end was cut by 2 bases, the J end by 4 bases, with 13 bases between. Germline loops: CDR1 SGDLS, CDR2 YYNGEE. The CDR3 extends over 14 amino acids. The CDR3 here is CASSVSTIAYEQYF. The DNA for the CDR3 is TGTGCCAGCAGCGTTTCCACAATCGCTTACGAGCAGTACTTC.

The V and J genes are TRBV4-3 and TRBJ1-2, with 10 bases that match TRBD1. The V segment lost 1 base and the J segment 6 bases; nucleotides outside the gene matches: 11. The germline CDR1 and CDR2 sequences are LGHNA and YSLEER. The CDR3 spans 17 residues. CDR3 sequence reads: CASSQGPPDRGRDGYTF. In DNA form, the CDR3 reads TGCGCCAGCAGCCAAGGTCCCCCCGACAGGGGGCGTGATGGCTACACCTTC.

The rearrangement uses TRBV6-2 or TRBV6-3 and TRBJ1-1; D may be TRBD1 (5 bases). This CDR3 has 13 amino acids. Per germline, CDR1 MNHEY and CDR2 SVGEGT. V lost 10 bases and J 1 base, leaving 13 bases between the germline ends. DNA of the CDR3: TGTGCCACTAAAAGACAGAGGAACACTGAAGCTTTCTTT. Protein sequence: CATKRQRNTEAFF.

This chain uses TRBV5-1 with TRBJ2-5; D unclear. The ends were cut back, 0 bases at V and 0 bases at J, with 9 bases in the middle. The CDR3 extends over 15 amino acids. Germline V gene sequence: CDR1 SGHRS, CDR2 YFSETQ. CDR3: CASSLANSNQETQYF. In DNA, the CDR3 is TGCGCCAGCAGCTTGGCTAACAGCAACCAAGAGACCCAGTACTTC.

The chain recombines TRBV4-1 with TRBJ2-5; 7 bases align to TRBD2. Germline lookup yields CDR1 MGHRA and CDR2 YSYEKL. The CDR3 contains 15 residues. The V segment lost 0 bases and the J segment 4 bases; nucleotides outside the gene matches: 5. The CDR3 reads CASSQDGSSGETQYF. The CDR3 bases are TGCGCCAGCAGCCAAGACGGGTCTAGCGGAGAGACCCAGTACTTC.